The 3 T cell receptor beta chains below come from one sample, sequenced in a study of blood T cell repertoires in COVID-19. Method: immunoSEQ multiplex PCR; TCRdb's copy keeps in-frame clones and lacks some. The sample lists about 350,000 clones; around 86% were seen once. The sequenced sample was peripheral blood. Receptors originate from a woman aged 45 to 65 with COVID-19, enrolled during active disease.

The chain links TRBV18 to TRBJ2-7; tentative D call: TRBD2 (5 bases). The CDR3 has 14 residues. Germline loops: CDR1 KGHSH, CDR2 LQKENI. V dropped 3 bases and J dropped 6 bases, with 15 bases sitting between them. The CDR3 bases are TGTGCCAGCTCACCCCCTTACGCTAGCTCCGAGCAGTACTTC. This codes for CASSPPYASSEQYF.

The V and J genes are TRBV6-2 or TRBV6-3 and TRBJ1-1, with 8 bases aligning to TRBD1. V lost 4 bases and J lost 1; bases outside the gene matches: 11. Germline V gene data show CDR1 as MNHEY and CDR2 as SVGEGT. The CDR3 is 17 amino acids. The DNA for the CDR3 is TGTGCCAGCAGTTCCTCTCCCTGGGACAGGCAGAACACTGAAGCTTTCTTT. Encoded protein: CASSSSPWDRQNTEAFF.

J is TRBJ2-5 and V is TRBV19; 9 nucleotides agree with TRBD1. Germline CDR1 LNHDA, CDR2 SQIVND (reference sequence). V was clipped by 5 bases and J by 1 base; unmatched bases: 5. The CDR3 is made up of 15 amino acids. The CDR3 coding sequence is TGTGCCAGTAGTCGACCGGGACAGGGCCAAGAGACCCAGTACTTC. Translation: CASSRPGQGQETQYF.